This TCR beta chain is from a study of shared clonotypes between healthy human individuals. The data were produced by immunoSEQ multiplex PCR, yet TCRdb's version contains in-frame clones alone and is incomplete. The repertoire holds around 700,000 clones, with 73% as singletons. The CDR3 loop spans 13 amino acids. Trimming pared 1 base from V and 2 bases from J, leaving 4 bases between. The germline V gene encodes CDR1 SEHNR and CDR2 FQNEAQ (reference sequence). A remark on this clone: The same CDR3 arises from other DNA sequences in this sample as well.

This chain links TRBV7-9 with TRBJ2-3; no reliable D call. The sequenced material came from memory CD4+ T cells sorted from blood. Subset of the sample: CD45RA-negative fraction. The source is a woman in her 30s in good health. The CDR3 reads CASSLGSTDTQYF. CDR3 coding DNA: TGTGCCAGCAGCTTAGGCTCCACAGATACGCAGTATTTT. Combining the CDR3 with reference TRBV7-9 and TRBJ2-3 gives the whole variable domain DTGVSQNPRHKITKRGQNVTFRCDPISEHNRLYWYRQTLGQGPEFLTYFQNEAQLEKSRLLSDRFSAERPKGSFSTLEIQRTEQGDSAMYLCASSLGSTDTQYFGPGTRLTVL.